This TCR beta chain originates from a study of T cell responses to AZD1222 COVID-19 vaccine. As for this clone: Antigen: not known.

General study results and limits: The number of AZD1222 recipients seropositive at baseline was only 5 to 7.

CDR1 and CDR2 from the germline V gene are LGHNA and YNFKEQ. The CDR3 spans 17 residues. Trimming at V came to 0 bases and at J to 4 bases, leaving 8 bases not matched to a gene. The table came from immunoSEQ multiplex PCR; TCRdb's copy has only in-frame clones and leaves some out. The data hold roughly 100,000 clones, with about nine tenths observed a single time. This sequence originates from an adult in good health. The sample in question was peripheral blood, obtained on day 0 of AZD1222 vaccination. V and J are TRBV4-2 and TRBJ1-4, with 7 bases matching TRBD1. The chain's CDR3 is CASSQDMTGTDNEKLFF. The DNA of the CDR3 is TGTGCCAGCAGCCAAGATATGACAGGGACGGATAATGAAAAACTGTTTTTT.